The T cell receptor beta chain under discussion was sequenced for a study of blood T cell repertoires in COVID-19. Study-wide context: PBMCs, B-cell-depleted T cells, or T cells were the source of the cDNA or gDNA that made up the material.

As processed by the authors: Amplification with reference gene primers provided the estimates of nucleated cell counts. The table came from immunoSEQ multiplex PCR; TCRdb's copy has only in-frame clones and leaves some out. The V and J calls and clone size come from that table; D and trimming were worked out from the DNA. Of 250,000 to 300,000 clones in the sample, around 93% were seen once. Those enrolled, adults aged roughly 18 to 100 years, came from some 25 US areas. V was trimmed by 0 bases and J by 3 bases, leaving 17 bases between them. Germline lookup yields CDR1 GTSNPN and CDR2 SVGIG (reference sequence). The CDR3 spans 16 residues.

The source of this sequence is a human donor in a cohort exposed to, infected with or recovered from COVID-19 (not recorded which). The donor label of this sample is uncertain. Material: PBMCs or T cells enriched from blood (not recorded which). V gene TRBV30 combines with J gene TRBJ1-1; no definite D call. CDR3 DNA sequence: TGTGCCTGGAGTGTACGGACGGTGGGGAGGGACACTGAAGCTTTCTTT. Amino acids: CAWSVRTVGRDTEAFF.